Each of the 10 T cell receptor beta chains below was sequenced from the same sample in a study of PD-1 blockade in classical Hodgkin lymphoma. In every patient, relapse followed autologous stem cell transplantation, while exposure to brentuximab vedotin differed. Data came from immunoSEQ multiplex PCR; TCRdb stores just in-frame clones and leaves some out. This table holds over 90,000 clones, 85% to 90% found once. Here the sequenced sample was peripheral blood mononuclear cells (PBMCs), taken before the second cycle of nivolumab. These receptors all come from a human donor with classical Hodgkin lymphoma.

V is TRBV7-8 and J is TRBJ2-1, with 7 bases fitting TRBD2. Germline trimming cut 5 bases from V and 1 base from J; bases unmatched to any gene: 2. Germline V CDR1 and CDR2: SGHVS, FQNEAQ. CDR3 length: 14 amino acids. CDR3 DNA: TGTGCCAGCAGCAATAGCGGGTCCTACAATGAGCAGTTCTTC. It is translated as CASSNSGSYNEQFF. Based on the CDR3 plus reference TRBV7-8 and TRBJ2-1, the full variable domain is GAGVSQSPRYKVAKRGQDVALRCDPISGHVSLFWYQQALGQGPEFLTYFQNEAQLDKSGLPSDRFFAERPEGSVSTLKIQRTQQEDSAVYLCASSNSGSYNEQFFGPGTRLTVL.

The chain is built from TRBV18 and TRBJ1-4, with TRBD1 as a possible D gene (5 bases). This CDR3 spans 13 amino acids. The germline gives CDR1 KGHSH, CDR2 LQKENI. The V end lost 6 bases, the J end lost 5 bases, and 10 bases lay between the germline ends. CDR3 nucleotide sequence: TGTGCCAGCTCGGACACAGGAAATGAAAAACTGTTTTTT. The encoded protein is CASSDTGNEKLFF.

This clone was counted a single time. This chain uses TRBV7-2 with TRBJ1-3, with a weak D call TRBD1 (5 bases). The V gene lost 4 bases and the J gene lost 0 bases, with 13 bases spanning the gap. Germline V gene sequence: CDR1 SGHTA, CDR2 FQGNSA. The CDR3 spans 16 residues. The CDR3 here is CASSSSGTGSGNTIYF. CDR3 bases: TGTGCCAGCAGCTCGTCCGGGACGGGCTCTGGAAACACCATATATTTT.

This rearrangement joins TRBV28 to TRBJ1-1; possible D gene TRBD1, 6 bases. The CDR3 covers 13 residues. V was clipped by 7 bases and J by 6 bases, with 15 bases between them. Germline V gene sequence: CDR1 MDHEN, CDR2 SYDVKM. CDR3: CASTDSGPPEAFF. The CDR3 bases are TGTGCCAGCACGGACAGCGGACCTCCTGAAGCTTTCTTT.

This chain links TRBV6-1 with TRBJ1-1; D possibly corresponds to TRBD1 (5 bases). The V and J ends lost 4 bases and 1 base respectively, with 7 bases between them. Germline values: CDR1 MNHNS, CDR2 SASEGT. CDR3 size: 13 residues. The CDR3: CASSVTGNTEAFF. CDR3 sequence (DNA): TGTGCCAGCAGTGTTACAGGGAACACTGAAGCTTTCTTT.

CDR3 DNA: TGTGCCACCAGCAGAGGCGTATCTAGCACAGATACGCAGTATTTT. Encoded protein: CATSRGVSSTDTQYF. This rearrangement joins TRBV15 to TRBJ2-3; D gene uncertain. The CDR3 contains 15 residues. Germline V gene sequence: CDR1 LNHNV, CDR2 YYDKDF (reference sequence). V was clipped by 1 base and J by 0 bases, with 8 bases between them.

CDR3 protein: CASSPWLKLDHEQYF. The CDR3 DNA sequence: TGTGCCAGCAGCCCATGGCTTAAGCTCGACCACGAGCAGTACTTC. J is TRBJ2-7 and V is TRBV5-6, with D uncertain. CDR1 is SGHDT and CDR2 is YYEEEE in the germline V gene. CDR3 length equals 15 residues. The V end lost 4 bases, the J end lost 5 bases, and 19 bases lay between the germline ends.

CDR3 protein: CASSPLRDQETQYF. The CDR3 bases are TGTGCCAGCTCACCCCTCAGGGACCAAGAGACCCAGTACTTC. The chain is built from TRBV18 and TRBJ2-5; weak D call: TRBD1 (5 bases). Trimming took 3 bases from V and 0 from J, leaving 8 bases between them. The germline V gene encodes CDR1 KGHSH and CDR2 LQKENI. The CDR3 runs to 14 residues. Using reference TRBV18 and TRBJ2-5 for the parts outside the CDR3, the full variable domain is NAGVMQNPRHLVRRRGQEARLRCSPMKGHSHVYWYRQLPEEGLKFMVYLQKENIIDESGMPKERFSAEFPKEGPSILRIQQVVRGDSAAYFCASSPLRDQETQYFGPGTRLLVL.

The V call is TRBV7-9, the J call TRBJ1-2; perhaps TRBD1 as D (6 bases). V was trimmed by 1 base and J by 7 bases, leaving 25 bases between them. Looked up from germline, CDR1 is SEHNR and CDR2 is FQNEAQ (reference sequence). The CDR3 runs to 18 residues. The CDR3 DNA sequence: TGTGCCAGCAGCTTAGGGGGTCTCACAGGGCCGGAAGAGTTTGGCTACACCTTC. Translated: CASSLGGLTGPEEFGYTF.

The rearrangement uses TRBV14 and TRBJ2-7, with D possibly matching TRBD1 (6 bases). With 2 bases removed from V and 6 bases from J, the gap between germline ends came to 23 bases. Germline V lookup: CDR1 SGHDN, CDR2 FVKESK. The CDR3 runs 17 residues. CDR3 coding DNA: TGTGCCAGCAGCCAAATAAGTCCAGGGGAGAGCGATGCCGAGCAGTACTTC. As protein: CASSQISPGESDAEQYF. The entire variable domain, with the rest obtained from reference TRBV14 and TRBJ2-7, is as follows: EAGVTQFPSHSVIEKGQTVTLRCDPISGHDNLYWYRRVMGKEIKFLLHFVKESKQDESGMPNNRFLAERTGGTYSTLKVQPAELEDSGVYFCASSQISPGESDAEQYFGPGTRLTVT.